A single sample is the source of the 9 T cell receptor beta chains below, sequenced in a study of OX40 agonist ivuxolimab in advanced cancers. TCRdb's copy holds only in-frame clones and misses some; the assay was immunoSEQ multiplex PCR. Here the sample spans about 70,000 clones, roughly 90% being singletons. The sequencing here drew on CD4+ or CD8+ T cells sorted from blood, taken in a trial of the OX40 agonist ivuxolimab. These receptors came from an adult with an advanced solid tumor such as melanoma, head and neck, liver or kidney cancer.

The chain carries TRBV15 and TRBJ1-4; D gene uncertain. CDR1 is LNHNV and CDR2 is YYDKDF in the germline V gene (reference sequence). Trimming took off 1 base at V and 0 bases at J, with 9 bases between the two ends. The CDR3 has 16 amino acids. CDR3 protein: CATSRGYSATNEKLFF. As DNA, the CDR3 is TGTGCCACCAGCAGAGGTTACAGTGCAACTAATGAAAAACTGTTTTTT.

CDR3 nucleotide sequence: TGTGCCAGCAGAGCACCACCCGGACAGGGAGGGGGGGATACGCAGTATTTT. Encoded protein: CASRAPPGQGGGDTQYF. The chain carries TRBV28 and TRBJ2-3, with D possibly matching TRBD1 (8 bases). V was trimmed by 6 bases and J by 6 bases, leaving 25 bases between them. Germline-derived CDR1 and CDR2 are MDHEN and SYDVKM. This CDR3 is built from 17 residues.

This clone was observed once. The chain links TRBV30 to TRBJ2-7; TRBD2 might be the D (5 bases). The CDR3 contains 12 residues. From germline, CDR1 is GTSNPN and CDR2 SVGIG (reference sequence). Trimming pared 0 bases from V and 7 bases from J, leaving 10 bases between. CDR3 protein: CAWSVRVGEQYF. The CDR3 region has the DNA TGTGCCTGGAGTGTGAGGGTTGGTGAGCAGTACTTC.

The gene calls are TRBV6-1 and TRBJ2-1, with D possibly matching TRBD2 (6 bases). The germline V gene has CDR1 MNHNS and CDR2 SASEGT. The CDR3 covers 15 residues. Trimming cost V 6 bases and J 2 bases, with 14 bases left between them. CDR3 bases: TGTGCCAGCAGGTCGATGGCGGGGACCTACAATGAGCAGTTCTTC. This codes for CASRSMAGTYNEQFF.

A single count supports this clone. The CDR3 spells CASRPGTLRDQPQHF. CDR3 bases: TGTGCCAGCCGACCCGGGACACTCCGTGATCAGCCCCAGCATTTT. The chain has TRBV27 and TRBJ1-5; perhaps TRBD1 as D (6 bases). V lost 8 bases to trimming and J lost 5 bases, with 19 bases between them. Germline V gene lookup returns CDR1 MNHEY and CDR2 SMNVEV (reference sequence). There are 15 residues in the CDR3.

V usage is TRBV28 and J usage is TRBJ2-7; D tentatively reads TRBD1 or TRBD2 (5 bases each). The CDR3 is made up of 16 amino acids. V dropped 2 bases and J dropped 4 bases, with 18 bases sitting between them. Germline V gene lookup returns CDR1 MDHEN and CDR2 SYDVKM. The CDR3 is CASSLGSPGRGYEQYF. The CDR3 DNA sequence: TGTGCCAGCAGTTTAGGATCGCCGGGACGGGGATACGAGCAGTACTTC.

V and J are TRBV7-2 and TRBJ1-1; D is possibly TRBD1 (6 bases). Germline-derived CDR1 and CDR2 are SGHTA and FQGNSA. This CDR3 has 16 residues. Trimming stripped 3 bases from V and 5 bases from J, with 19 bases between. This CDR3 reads CASSFGGRQAGTEAFF. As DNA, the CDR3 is TGTGCCAGCAGCTTTGGGGGGCGGCAGGCTGGGACTGAAGCTTTCTTT.

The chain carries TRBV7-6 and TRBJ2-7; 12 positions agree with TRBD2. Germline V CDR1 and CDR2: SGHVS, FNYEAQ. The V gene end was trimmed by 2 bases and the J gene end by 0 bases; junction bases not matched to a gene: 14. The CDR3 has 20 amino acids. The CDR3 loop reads CASSLNSMTSGGVNSYEQYF. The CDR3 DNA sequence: TGTGCCAGCAGCTTAAATAGTATGACTAGCGGGGGCGTCAACTCCTACGAGCAGTACTTC.

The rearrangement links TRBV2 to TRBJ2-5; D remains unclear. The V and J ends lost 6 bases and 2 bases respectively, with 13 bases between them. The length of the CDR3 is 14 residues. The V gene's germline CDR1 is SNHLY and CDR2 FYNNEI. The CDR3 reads CASRPMSPQETQYF. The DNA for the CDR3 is TGTGCCAGCAGGCCGATGAGCCCTCAAGAGACCCAGTACTTC.